The clone carrying this T cell receptor beta chain was seen only once. Clones were read by immunoSEQ multiplex PCR, and TCRdb kept only the in-frame ones, dropping some. The sample includes around 100,000 clones, roughly 85% of them seen just once. CDR1 SNHLY and CDR2 FYNNEI come from the germline V gene. V was pared by 1 base and J by 3 bases, with 13 bases between. This CDR3 is 16 amino acids long. This sample is part of a study of T cell responses to AZD1222 COVID-19 vaccine. Study in general: Second-dose intervals of approximately 4 or approximately 12 weeks were pooled.

The source was peripheral blood, collected on day 0 of AZD1222 vaccination. This sequence was found in an adult in good health. The chain employs TRBV2 and TRBJ2-4; no reliable D call. This CDR3 reads CASSEGEGGDKNIQYF. In DNA, the CDR3 is TGTGCCAGCAGTGAAGGGGAAGGTGGCGACAAAAACATTCAGTACTTC.